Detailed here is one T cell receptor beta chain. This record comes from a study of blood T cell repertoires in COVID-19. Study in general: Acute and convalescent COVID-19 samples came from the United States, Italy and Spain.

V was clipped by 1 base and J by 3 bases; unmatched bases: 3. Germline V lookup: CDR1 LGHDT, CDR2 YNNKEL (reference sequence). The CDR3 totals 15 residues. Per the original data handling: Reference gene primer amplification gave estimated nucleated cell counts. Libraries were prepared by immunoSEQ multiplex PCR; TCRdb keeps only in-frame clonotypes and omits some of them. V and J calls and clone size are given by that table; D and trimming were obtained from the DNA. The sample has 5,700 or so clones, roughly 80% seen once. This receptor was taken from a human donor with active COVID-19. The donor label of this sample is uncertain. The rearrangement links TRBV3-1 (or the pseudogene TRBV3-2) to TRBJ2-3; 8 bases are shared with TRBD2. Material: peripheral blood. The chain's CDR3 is CASSQAGLATDTQYF. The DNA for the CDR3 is TGTGCCAGCAGCCAAGCCGGACTAGCAACAGATACGCAGTATTTT.